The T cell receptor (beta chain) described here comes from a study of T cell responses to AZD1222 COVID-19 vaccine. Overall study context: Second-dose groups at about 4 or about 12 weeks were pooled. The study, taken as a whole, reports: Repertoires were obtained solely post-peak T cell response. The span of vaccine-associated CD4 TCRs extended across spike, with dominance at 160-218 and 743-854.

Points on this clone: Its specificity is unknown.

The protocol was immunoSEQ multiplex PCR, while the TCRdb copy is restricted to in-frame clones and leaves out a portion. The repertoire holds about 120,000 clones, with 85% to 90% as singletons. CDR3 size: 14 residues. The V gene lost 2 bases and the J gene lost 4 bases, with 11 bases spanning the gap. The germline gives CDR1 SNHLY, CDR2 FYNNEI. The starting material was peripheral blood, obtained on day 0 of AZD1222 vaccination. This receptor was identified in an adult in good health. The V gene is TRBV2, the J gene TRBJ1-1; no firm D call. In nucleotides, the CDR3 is TGTGCCAGCAGTGAATGGCGAGAGGGCACTGAAGCTTTCTTT. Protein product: CASSEWREGTEAFF.